The 31 T cell receptor beta chains given below trace back to one sample, sequenced in a study of T-cell reconstitution after alpha-beta-depleted transplantation in children. The TCRbeta library was prepared with unique molecular identifiers. TCRdb reprocessed the PCR reads via MiXCR and lists one record per CDR3 protein. The sample includes around 450,000 distinct CDR3 sequences, over 9.5% of them seen just once. Sequenced here: PBMCs, sampled before TCRalphabeta/CD19-depleted stem cell transplant. The receptors here all came from a child aged 2 to 10 with inherited bone marrow failure, due to receive a stem cell transplant.

The J gene is TRBJ2-7, the V gene TRBV10-2; TRBD1 aligns across 7 bases. Germline loops: CDR1 WSHSY, CDR2 SAAADI. V shed 2 bases, J shed 6 bases, and the junction held 7 bases outside the gene matches. The CDR3 has 14 residues. The CDR3 DNA is TGCGCCAGCAGTGAGGGGACAGCCCCTTCCGAGCAGTACTTC. This gives the protein CASSEGTAPSEQYF.

This clonotype was observed many times. This rearrangement joins TRBV7-8 to TRBJ2-3; 8 bases fit TRBD2. Per the germline V gene, CDR1 is SGHVS and CDR2 is FQNEAQ. V was pared by 5 bases and J by 2 bases, with 15 bases of the junction left unmatched. The CDR3 spans 18 residues. CDR3 sequence (DNA): TGTGCCAGCAGCCCACTTGCCGAACTAGCGGAGTCCACAGATACGCAGTATTTT. Protein sequence: CASSPLAELAESTDTQYF. Supplemented by reference TRBV7-8 and TRBJ2-3, the full variable domain reads GAGVSQSPRYKVAKRGQDVALRCDPISGHVSLFWYQQALGQGPEFLTYFQNEAQLDKSGLPSDRFFAERPEGSVSTLKIQRTQQEDSAVYLCASSPLAELAESTDTQYFGPGTRLTVL.

The V gene is TRBV5-1, the J gene TRBJ2-3; TRBD2 matches at 8 bases. V lost 6 bases, J lost 1 base, and 7 bases stayed unmatched. CDR3 size: 15 residues. Germline lookup yields CDR1 SGHRS and CDR2 YFSETQ. The CDR3: CASTSGRDGTDTQYF. CDR3 sequence (DNA): TGCGCCAGCACGTCCGGGAGGGATGGCACAGATACGCAGTATTTT. Combining the CDR3 with reference TRBV5-1 and TRBJ2-3 gives the whole variable domain KAGVTQTPRYLIKTRGQQVTLSCSPISGHRSVSWYQQTPGQGLQFLFEYFSETQRNKGNFPGRFSGRQFSNSRSEMNVSTLELGDSALYLCASTSGRDGTDTQYFGPGTRLTVL.

This clonotype was detected ten times or more. The chain recombines TRBV12-3 or TRBV12-4 with TRBJ2-7, with TRBD1 as a possible D gene (6 bases). CDR3 size: 12 residues. Trimming left V 6 bases short and J 2 bases short, with 8 bases between. The CDR3 loop is CASSWGPYEQYF. The CDR3 region has the DNA TGTGCCAGCAGCTGGGGGCCCTACGAGCAGTACTTC.

About this clonotype: It may be a read error: a sequence one base away is much more abundant. V gene TRBV27 combines with J gene TRBJ2-7, with D perhaps TRBD2 (6 bases). The germline gives CDR1 MNHEY, CDR2 SMNVEV (reference sequence). This CDR3 comprises 17 residues. The ends were cut back, 4 bases at V and 3 bases at J, with 22 bases in the middle. The CDR3: CASSSLASGTWLYEQYF. CDR3 DNA sequence: TGTGCCAGCAGTTCTTTAGCTTCCGGGACTTGGCTCTACGAGCAGTACTTC.

This clonotype was seen a handful of times. This chain links TRBV20-1 with TRBJ2-1; tentative D call: TRBD2 (6 bases). The CDR3 extends over 16 amino acids. V dropped 3 bases and J dropped 12 bases, with 27 bases sitting between them. The germline CDR1 and CDR2 sequences are DFQATT and SNEGSKA (reference sequence). The CDR3 loop is CSASLPGDLAPGMQFF. The CDR3, as DNA: TGCAGTGCTAGCTTACCGGGGGACCTCGCACCGGGAATGCAGTTCTTC.

Only a few counts were recorded for this clonotype. The CDR3 DNA reads TGCGCCAGCAGCCGCGGGGATACCTACAATGAGCAGTTCTTC. Protein: CASSRGDTYNEQFF. The rearrangement joins TRBV5-1 to TRBJ2-1; the D gene is possibly TRBD2 (6 bases). This CDR3 contains 14 residues. Germline CDR1 and CDR2: SGHRS and YFSETQ. V lost 4 bases and J 2 bases, leaving 10 bases between the germline ends.

This clonotype was recorded at least ten times. CDR3 in amino acids: CASSLAWGRLYEQYF. In nucleotides, the CDR3 is TGCGCCAGCAGCTTGGCCTGGGGGAGACTCTACGAGCAGTACTTC. The J gene is TRBJ2-7, the V gene TRBV5-1; either TRBD1 or TRBD2 may fit D (5 bases each). The V end lost 0 bases, the J end lost 3 bases, and 13 bases lay between the germline ends. The CDR3 is 15 amino acids. Germline values: CDR1 SGHRS, CDR2 YFSETQ.

This clonotype showed up many times. CDR3 DNA: TGTGCCAGCAGTTTCCCGATAGCGGGAGGGCCGGTAGATACGCAGTATTTT. This gives the protein CASSFPIAGGPVDTQYF. The chain combines TRBV12-3 or TRBV12-4 with TRBJ2-3; 11 bases line up with TRBD2. V trimming: 3 bases; J trimming: 5 bases; junction bases outside the gene matches: 10. CDR3 length equals 17 residues.

Turning to this clonotype: A much larger clone lies a single base off, so this may be a read error. V is TRBV28 and J is TRBJ2-7; D gene uncertain. The CDR3 has 15 residues. Per germline, CDR1 MDHEN and CDR2 SYDVKM. V lost 1 base and J lost 2, with 12 bases in between. CDR3 in DNA: TGTGCCAGCAGTTTATATCCCCCTACCGCCTACGAGCAGTACTTC. Residues: CASSLYPPTAYEQYF.

Ten or more counts support this clonotype. This chain joins TRBV19 and TRBJ2-2; no clear D. Germline V gives CDR1 LNHDA, CDR2 SQIVND (reference sequence). V dropped 5 bases and J dropped 5 bases, with 6 bases sitting between them. The CDR3 extends over 12 amino acids. CDR3 loop: CASSSRTGELFF. In DNA, the CDR3 is TGTGCCAGTAGTTCCCGAACCGGGGAGCTGTTTTTT.

This clonotype was counted many times. The chain uses TRBV20-1 and TRBJ2-1; D possibly corresponds to TRBD2 (6 bases). V shed 5 bases and J shed 3 bases, with 14 bases lying between them. Germline V CDR1 and CDR2: DFQATT, SNEGSKA (reference sequence). The length of the CDR3 is 14 residues. The CDR3 region has the DNA TGCAGTGCTGCAACGGGAGCGTTCTACAATGAGCAGTTCTTC. Encoded protein: CSAATGAFYNEQFF.

The J gene is TRBJ2-7, the V gene TRBV5-1; maybe TRBD1 (6 bases). Germline V CDR1 and CDR2: SGHRS, YFSETQ. The CDR3 length is 14 residues. The V gene lost 4 bases and the J gene lost 2 bases, with 13 bases spanning the gap. CDR3 region: CASSRTENTYEQYF. The CDR3 bases are TGCGCCAGCAGCCGGACAGAAAATACCTACGAGCAGTACTTC.

In its sample, this clonotype was seen many times. The V and J genes are TRBV18 and TRBJ2-7; D is uncertain. V lost 3 bases and J lost 3, with 15 bases in between. Germline CDR1 and CDR2: KGHSH and LQKENI. This CDR3 is 15 amino acids long. The CDR3, as DNA: TGTGCCAGCTCACCGGATAGAGGTTCCCTCTACGAGCAGTACTTC. Translated: CASSPDRGSLYEQYF.

At least ten counts were recorded for this clonotype. The rearrangement joins TRBV4-2 to TRBJ1-2, with D possibly TRBD1 on 5 matching bases. With 3 bases removed from V and 2 bases from J, the gap between germline ends came to 19 bases. Germline-derived CDR1 and CDR2 are LGHNA and YNFKEQ. The length of the CDR3 is 17 residues. This chain's CDR3 is CASSQDSGTPPNYGYTF. CDR3 sequence (DNA): TGTGCCAGCAGCCAGGATTCCGGGACCCCTCCCAACTATGGCTACACCTTC.

At least ten counts were recorded for this clonotype. The chain uses TRBV7-9 and TRBJ2-5; D gene ambiguous. V was trimmed by 3 bases and J by 5 bases, leaving 10 bases between them. Germline loops: CDR1 SEHNR, CDR2 FQNEAQ (reference sequence). The CDR3 loop spans 13 amino acids. Here the CDR3 reads CASSLAGTETQYF. For the CDR3, the DNA is TGTGCCAGCAGCTTGGCCGGAACGGAGACCCAGTACTTC.

The J gene is TRBJ2-1, the V gene TRBV14; the match to TRBD2 covers 15 bases. The CDR3 spans 14 residues. V lost 8 bases and J lost 4; bases outside the gene matches: 0. Germline V gene sequence: CDR1 SGHDN, CDR2 FVKESK. The CDR3 is CASGTSGRYNEQFF. The DNA for the CDR3 is TGTGCCAGCGGGACTAGCGGGAGGTACAATGAGCAGTTCTTC.

This clonotype was detected ten times or more. The chain's CDR3 is CSASGLAENTDTQYF. The CDR3, as DNA: TGCAGTGCTAGTGGGCTAGCGGAGAACACAGATACGCAGTATTTT. The rearrangement uses TRBV20-1 and TRBJ2-3; 7 bases fit TRBD2. There are 15 residues in the CDR3. V lost 3 bases and J lost 2; bases outside the gene matches: 8. Per the germline V gene, CDR1 is DFQATT and CDR2 is SNEGSKA (reference sequence).

This clonotype showed up many times. The chain joins TRBV20-1 to TRBJ2-2; D is perhaps TRBD2 (5 bases). Germline lookup yields CDR1 DFQATT and CDR2 SNEGSKA (reference sequence). This CDR3 is 13 amino acids long. V shed 5 bases and J shed 4 bases, with 11 bases lying between them. In DNA form, the CDR3 reads TGCAGTGCTGACGGGGAGCTCACCGGGGAGCTGTTTTTT. Protein: CSADGELTGELFF.

This clonotype was detected a few times. The V gene is TRBV20-1, the J gene TRBJ2-5; TRBD2 aligns across 7 bases. Per germline, CDR1 DFQATT and CDR2 SNEGSKA (reference sequence). The CDR3 covers 15 residues. J lost 9 bases, V lost 3 bases, and 16 bases had no gene match. CDR3 region: CSARLADLRVLAQYF. Written as DNA, the CDR3 is TGCAGTGCTAGGCTAGCGGACCTTCGGGTTTTGGCCCAGTACTTC.

The V call is TRBV4-2, the J call TRBJ2-1, with 7 bases fitting TRBD2. Germline V gene sequence: CDR1 LGHNA, CDR2 YNFKEQ. With V trimmed by 4 bases and J by 7 bases, 16 bases remained unmatched. The CDR3 is made up of 17 amino acids. Here the CDR3 reads CASSPSHQAASGNEQFF. CDR3 nucleotide sequence: TGTGCCAGCAGCCCTTCCCATCAGGCGGCTAGCGGAAATGAGCAGTTCTTC.

This chain uses TRBV29-1 with TRBJ2-7, with 13 bases lining up with TRBD2. This CDR3 comprises 15 residues. Germline CDR1 SQVTM, CDR2 ANQGSEA. V shed 6 bases and J 4 bases; nucleotides not matched to a gene: 9. CDR3 sequence (DNA): TGCAGCGTCTCCGGGACTAGCGGGAAGGGTTACGAGCAGTACTTC. Amino acids: CSVSGTSGKGYEQYF.

This clonotype was detected ten times or more. The rearrangement joins TRBV9 to TRBJ1-1; D might be TRBD1 (5 bases). Germline V gives CDR1 SGDLS, CDR2 YYNGEE. Trimming cost V 0 bases and J 1 base, with 7 bases left between them. This CDR3 comprises 14 residues. For the CDR3, the DNA is TGTGCCAGCAGCGTAGCCGGGGGGAACACTGAAGCTTTCTTT. Its translation is CASSVAGGNTEAFF.

This chain links TRBV9 with TRBJ2-7, with 7 nucleotides matching TRBD1. Germline loops: CDR1 SGDLS, CDR2 YYNGEE. The CDR3 extends over 14 amino acids. The V and J ends lost 0 bases and 2 bases, in that order; junction bases with no gene match: 2. The CDR3 nucleotides read TGTGCCAGCAGCGTAGGACAGGGTCCCTACGAGCAGTACTTC. Translation gives CASSVGQGPYEQYF.

This clonotype was recorded at least ten times. The chain employs TRBV5-1 and TRBJ2-7, with D perhaps TRBD1 or TRBD2 (5 bases each). The CDR3 covers 15 residues. The ends were cut back, 0 bases at V and 3 bases at J, with 13 bases in the middle. Germline V lookup: CDR1 SGHRS, CDR2 YFSETQ. This CDR3 is CASSLVEGDVYEQYF. For the CDR3, the DNA is TGCGCCAGCAGCTTGGTTGAAGGGGACGTCTACGAGCAGTACTTC.

Many counts were recorded for this clonotype. The rearrangement links TRBV4-3 to TRBJ2-1, with TRBD2 as a possible D gene (6 bases). Trimming stripped 4 bases from V and 4 bases from J, with 11 bases between. The CDR3 consists of 14 residues. From germline, CDR1 is LGHNA and CDR2 YSLEER. CDR3 residues: CASSRGTGYNEQFF. CDR3 coding DNA: TGCGCCAGCAGCCGAGGGACTGGGTACAATGAGCAGTTCTTC.

This clonotype was detected ten times or more. This chain joins TRBV5-1 and TRBJ2-3; 16 nucleotides agree with TRBD2. The J segment lost 0 bases and the V segment lost 6 bases, leaving 13 bases of the junction unmatched. The CDR3 is 20 residues long. The germline V gene encodes CDR1 SGHRS and CDR2 YFSETQ. CDR3 in DNA: TGCGCCAGCACCACCCGCGGGACTAGCGGGAGGGCCCCGAGCACAGATACGCAGTATTTT. Its protein product is CASTTRGTSGRAPSTDTQYF.

This clonotype was picked up many times. J is TRBJ1-4 and V is TRBV7-9, with TRBD1 matching over 8 bases. V lost 2 bases and J lost 4; bases outside the gene matches: 6. The germline CDR1 and CDR2 sequences are SEHNR and FQNEAQ (reference sequence). This CDR3 comprises 16 residues. CDR3 nucleotide sequence: TGTGCCAGCAGCTTAAACCCGGACAGGGTTAATGAAAAACTGTTTTTT. The encoded protein is CASSLNPDRVNEKLFF.

Many counts were recorded for this clonotype. The chain carries TRBV14 and TRBJ2-7; 8 bases fit TRBD2. Germline CDR1 and CDR2: SGHDN and FVKESK. CDR3 size: 14 residues. With 2 bases clipped from V and 4 bases from J, the junction kept 4 bases outside the gene matches. CDR3 sequence (DNA): TGTGCCAGCAGCCAACCGGGAGGGCCGTACGAGCAGTACTTC. Its translation: CASSQPGGPYEQYF.

This clonotype was recorded many times. CDR3 loop: CASSLGGPQYF. The CDR3 coding sequence is TGTGCCAGCAGCTTAGGCGGGCCTCAGTACTTC. The chain combines TRBV7-2 with TRBJ2-5, with a possible D match to TRBD2 (5 bases). Germline V gene data show CDR1 as SGHTA and CDR2 as FQGNSA. Trimming left V 1 base short and J 11 bases short, with 8 bases between. The CDR3 runs to 11 residues.

This clonotype has a count of ten or more. The V and J genes are TRBV4-1 and TRBJ2-2; D perhaps matches TRBD1 (5 bases). CDR1 MGHRA and CDR2 YSYEKL come from the germline V gene. V lost 2 bases, J lost 9 bases, and 10 bases lay in between. The CDR3 totals 13 residues. CDR3 nucleotides: TGCGCCAGCAGCCAACAGGGATACTGGGAGCTGTTTTTT. Translation: CASSQQGYWELFF.